Below, 2 T cell receptor beta chains from the same sample are listed, as sequenced in a study of blood T cell repertoires in COVID-19. Libraries were prepared by immunoSEQ multiplex PCR; TCRdb keeps only in-frame clonotypes and omits some of them. The repertoire includes 350,000 to 450,000 clones, roughly 90% of them detected once, and under 8.5% sits in the top ten. The sample consisted of peripheral blood. The receptors come from a woman aged 55 to 70 with COVID-19, enrolled during active disease.

This sequence joins TRBV2 and TRBJ2-2; D perhaps matches TRBD2 (6 bases). The germline V gene has CDR1 SNHLY and CDR2 FYNNEI. Trimming stripped 7 bases from V and 8 bases from J, with 17 bases between. This CDR3 is built from 14 residues. CDR3 loop: CASIPLATGGELFF. The CDR3 nucleotides read TGTGCCAGCATCCCACTAGCTACGGGGGGGGAGCTGTTTTTT.

The gene calls are TRBV18 and TRBJ2-1, with 7 bases lining up with TRBD2. The germline gives CDR1 KGHSH, CDR2 LQKENI. CDR3 length: 15 amino acids. V dropped 1 base and J dropped 8; count of bases not matched to a gene: 8. The CDR3 DNA reads TGTGCCAGCTCACCACTAGCGGGCCCGACCCATGAGCAGTTCTTC. This gives the protein CASSPLAGPTHEQFF.